This T cell receptor (beta chain) comes out of a study of Graves' ophthalmopathy and Graves' hyperthyroidism. Findings of the study overall: Blood samples also showed most expanded thyroid clonotypes exceeding 0.001 frequency. For separating ophthalmopathy from stable hyperthyroidism, a 13-signature model gave approximately 90% sensitivity and roughly 83% specificity.

V lost 0 bases and J lost 11, with 13 bases in between. The CDR3 has 13 residues. The germline V gene has CDR1 LGHDT and CDR2 YNNKEL (reference sequence). This clonotype appeared many times. As yet, its antigen is unknown. The PBMC fraction was derived from 9.5 to 10 ml of fresh peripheral blood. The sequenced template was RNA, covering the TCR beta CDR3 region. HTBI-primed RT-PCR formed the first round, and a multiplex PCR formed the second. TCRdb called the multiplex PCR reads again in MiXCR, with one record for every CDR3 protein. The sample records 450,000 or so distinct CDR3 sequences, over 13% being singletons.

Sequences were obtained from blood. The TCR originated in a woman between 25 and 40 years old with Graves' ophthalmopathy. The chain combines TRBV3-1 with TRBJ1-1; D ambiguous. CDR3 sequence reads: CASSQEGRTGAFF. The CDR3 DNA follows: TGTGCCAGCAGCCAAGAAGGACGGACCGGGGCTTTCTTT.